This record looks at one TCR beta chain sequence and its context. The sample originates from a study of blood T cell repertoires in COVID-19. Germline V gives CDR1 LGHNA, CDR2 YSLEER. The CDR3 is 17 amino acids. V shed 0 bases and J shed 5 bases, with 18 bases lying between them. TCRdb keeps only in-frame clones here, not all; method: immunoSEQ multiplex PCR. The table shows 250,000 to 300,000 clones, with around 82% occurring only once. Participants reported their clinical history, and cohort assignment relied on those reports. Sequencing used PBMCs or T cells enriched from blood (not recorded which). This rearrangement joins TRBV4-3 to TRBJ2-3; D possibly corresponds to TRBD1 (6 bases). The receptor was isolated from a man aged 45-65 years who had recovered from COVID-19. The CDR3 is CASSQDKDQIRGDTQYF. The CDR3 DNA sequence: TGCGCCAGCAGCCAAGATAAGGATCAGATCAGGGGAGATACGCAGTATTTT.